This paragraph covers one T cell receptor beta chain sequence. Its target is unknown. 13 Jbeta primers and 60 Vbeta primers were used for the PCR. Sequencing used immunoSEQ multiplex PCR; TCRdb keeps in-frame clones, though not all of them. The sample lists around 120,000 clones, approximately 80% occurring once. The data are from a study of cytomegalovirus exposure and HLA in healthy donors. Trimming left V 0 bases short and J 7 bases short, with 11 bases between. The CDR3 loop spans 15 amino acids. CDR1 SGHRS and CDR2 YFSETQ come from the germline V gene. Study-wide findings and caveats: The authors listed some 160 TCR beta chains as cytomegalovirus-associated.

The clonotype originates from a man aged 25-40 years in good health and CMV-seronegative. The sequenced sample was PBMCs. The rearrangement links TRBV5-1 to TRBJ1-6, with D tentatively TRBD1 (6 bases). This chain's CDR3 is CASSLAGVMNSPLHF. CDR3 sequence (DNA): TGCGCCAGCAGCTTGGCAGGGGTGATGAATTCACCCCTCCACTTT.